These 28 T cell receptor beta chains were sequenced from one sample in a study of shared clonotypes between healthy human individuals. Here immunoSEQ multiplex PCR was the method, and the copy in TCRdb shows in-frame clones only, minus some. The top ten hold around 0.14% of the sample, which has about 2.4 million clones, more than 80% seen once. The sequenced sample was naive CD4+ T cells sorted from blood. Subset in this sample: CD45RA+ positively selected. The origin of the receptors is a young man in good health.

The rearrangement links TRBV5-1 to TRBJ2-3; 7 positions agree with TRBD1. Trimming took 4 bases from V and 4 from J; bases not matched to a gene: 9. The CDR3 is 15 residues long. The germline gives CDR1 SGHRS, CDR2 YFSETQ. CDR3 sequence: CASSTDRAQADTQYF. CDR3 coding DNA: TGCGCCAGCAGCACCGACAGGGCCCAGGCAGATACGCAGTATTTT.

With respect to this clone: This CDR3 is also generated by other DNA sequences in the sample. The chain links TRBV2 to TRBJ1-1; D gene ambiguous. CDR3 length equals 14 residues. The V and J ends lost 4 bases and 5 bases respectively, with 14 bases between them. CDR1 is SNHLY, CDR2 FYNNEI, per germline. The CDR3 nucleotides are TGTGCCAGCAGTGTTCGGGGATCGAATACTGAAGCTTTCTTT. Encoded protein: CASSVRGSNTEAFF.

This clone has just a few counts. The chain uses TRBV5-4 and TRBJ1-1; D is unresolved. V was trimmed by 4 bases and J by 5 bases, leaving 18 bases between them. Germline CDR1 is SGHNT and CDR2 is YYREEE (reference sequence). The CDR3 contains 15 residues. For the CDR3, the DNA is TGTGCCAGCAGCGCCCGGACCCCAGGAGGGACTGAAGCTTTCTTT. Translated, it gives CASSARTPGGTEAFF.

V is TRBV5-6 and J is TRBJ2-7; D is possibly TRBD1 (6 bases). Trimming shortened V by 4 bases and J by 3 bases, and 11 bases separated the two germline ends. The germline V gene encodes CDR1 SGHDT and CDR2 YYEEEE. The CDR3 extends over 13 amino acids. CDR3 in amino acids: CASSDTGLYEQYF. The CDR3 bases are TGTGCCAGCAGCGATACAGGGCTCTACGAGCAGTACTTC.

The chain carries TRBV5-4 and TRBJ2-1; D assignment may be TRBD1 or TRBD2 (5 bases each). Germline CDR1 and CDR2: SGHNT and YYREEE (reference sequence). This CDR3 region has 12 residues. The V gene lost 0 bases and the J gene lost 8 bases, with 6 bases spanning the gap. CDR3 sequence reads: CASSLGGHEQFF. As DNA, the CDR3 is TGTGCCAGCAGCTTGGGGGGACATGAGCAGTTCTTC.

The chain has TRBV7-2 and TRBJ1-1; unclear D gene. Per the germline V gene, CDR1 is SGHTA and CDR2 is FQGNSA. V was shortened by 0 bases and J by 2 bases, with 7 bases between the two germline ends. The CDR3 consists of 14 residues. DNA for the CDR3: TGTGCCAGCAGCTTAGCCCCAATTAACACTGAAGCTTTCTTT. This codes for CASSLAPINTEAFF.

The chain carries TRBV6-5 and TRBJ2-2, with D tentatively TRBD2 (6 bases). Trimming took 5 bases from V and 2 from J, leaving 9 bases between them. The CDR3 runs to 14 residues. Germline-derived CDR1 and CDR2 are MNHEY and SVGAGI. CDR3 sequence (DNA): TGTGCCAGCAGTACGGAGGGAAACACCGGGGAGCTGTTTTTT. The encoded protein is CASSTEGNTGELFF.

J is TRBJ1-4 and V is TRBV7-9; D gene unclear. This CDR3 region has 15 residues. The ends were cut back, 2 bases at V and 3 bases at J, with 10 bases in the middle. Germline CDR1 SEHNR, CDR2 FQNEAQ (reference sequence). The CDR3 region is CASSLSEGSNEKLFF. The CDR3 DNA follows: TGTGCCAGCAGCTTATCGGAGGGCTCTAATGAAAAACTGTTTTTT.

The chain recombines TRBV10-2 with TRBJ2-7, with D perhaps matching TRBD1 (5 bases). The CDR3 is made up of 15 amino acids. V lost 6 bases and J 1 base, leaving 16 bases between the germline ends. Germline V gene data show CDR1 as WSHSY and CDR2 as SAAADI. CDR3 sequence (DNA): TGCGCCAGCAGCACCACAGGTTCCACGTCCTACGAGCAGTACTTC. It specifies CASSTTGSTSYEQYF.

The chain combines TRBV7-2 with TRBJ2-5, with 7 bases aligning to TRBD2. V dropped 7 bases and J dropped 5; count of bases not matched to a gene: 16. Germline CDR1 SGHTA, CDR2 FQGNSA. The CDR3 extends over 16 amino acids. The CDR3 spells CASNPGWGRGGETQYF. CDR3 sequence (DNA): TGTGCCAGCAACCCCGGTTGGGGGAGGGGCGGGGAGACCCAGTACTTC.

This clone was observed a handful of times. The rearrangement links TRBV6-5 to TRBJ1-4; D not resolved. Trimming cost V 9 bases and J 0 bases, with 11 bases left between them. Germline assignment: CDR1 MNHEY and CDR2 SVGAGI. The CDR3 is made up of 14 amino acids. The CDR3 DNA sequence: TGTGCCAGTTGCGGACGTGCAACTAATGAAAAACTGTTTTTT. Its protein product is CASCGRATNEKLFF.

Worth noting for this clone: This specimen includes other DNA sequences encoding the same CDR3. The chain combines TRBV5-1 with TRBJ2-2, with D uncertain. Germline V gene sequence: CDR1 SGHRS, CDR2 YFSETQ. The CDR3 runs 15 residues. Trimming removed 0 bases from V and 2 bases from J, with 8 bases in between. CDR3 nucleotides: TGCGCCAGCAGCTTGGAGGGAACCAACACCGGGGAGCTGTTTTTT. Translating it yields CASSLEGTNTGELFF.

This chain joins TRBV14 and TRBJ2-5; D is unclear. Germline V gene lookup returns CDR1 SGHDN and CDR2 FVKESK. This CDR3 spans 12 amino acids. Deletions cut 1 base from V and 5 bases from J, with 5 bases between. CDR3 in amino acids: CASSQVWETQYF. In DNA, the CDR3 is TGTGCCAGCAGCCAAGTATGGGAGACCCAGTACTTC. The whole variable domain, remainder taken from reference TRBV14 and TRBJ2-5, is EAGVTQFPSHSVIEKGQTVTLRCDPISGHDNLYWYRRVMGKEIKFLLHFVKESKQDESGMPNNRFLAERTGGTYSTLKVQPAELEDSGVYFCASSQVWETQYFGPGTRLLVL.

The CDR3 DNA reads as TGCGCCAGCAGCGAGCCGGGGGGAGGAGAGACCCAGTACTTC. Translating gives CASSEPGGGETQYF. The J gene is TRBJ2-5, the V gene TRBV4-1; 7 nucleotides align to TRBD2. V trimming: 5 bases; J trimming: 4 bases; junction bases outside the gene matches: 7. CDR3 length: 14 amino acids. Germline V gene data show CDR1 as MGHRA and CDR2 as YSYEKL.

The V call is TRBV9, the J call TRBJ2-3; 12 bases map to TRBD2. The length of the CDR3 is 15 residues. Trimming took 3 bases from V and 6 from J; bases not matched to a gene: 5. Germline V gene data show CDR1 as SGDLS and CDR2 as YYNGEE. CDR3: CASSGGLAGSDTQYF. In nucleotides, the CDR3 is TGTGCCAGCAGCGGCGGACTAGCGGGGTCTGATACGCAGTATTTT.

Comments on this clone: Other nucleotide sequences from this sample produce the same CDR3. The genes are TRBV7-2 and TRBJ1-1, with D possibly matching TRBD1 (6 bases). With 1 base removed from V and 6 bases from J, the gap between germline ends came to 9 bases. Germline lookup yields CDR1 SGHTA and CDR2 FQGNSA. The CDR3 sequence is 13 residues long. CDR3 bases: TGTGCCAGCAGCTTAGTCGCAGGGGCTGAAGCTTTCTTT. The encoded protein is CASSLVAGAEAFF. The complete variable domain, with remaining parts taken from reference TRBV7-2 and TRBJ1-1, reads GAGVSQSPSNKVTEKGKDVELRCDPISGHTALYWYRQSLGQGLEFLIYFQGNSAPDKSGLPSDRFSAERTGGSVSTLTIQRTQQEDSAVYLCASSLVAGAEAFFGQGTRLTVV.

About this clone itself: The sample holds other DNA sequences that translate to the same CDR3. This rearrangement joins TRBV5-4 to TRBJ1-5; no clear D. CDR3 size: 13 residues. Trimming removed 2 bases from V and 2 bases from J, with 5 bases in between. The germline V gene has CDR1 SGHNT and CDR2 YYREEE (reference sequence). The DNA for the CDR3 is TGTGCCAGCAGCTTAGATCGCAATCAGCCCCAGCATTTT. As protein: CASSLDRNQPQHF.

J is TRBJ2-2 and V is TRBV5-1; unclear D gene. Germline V gene sequence: CDR1 SGHRS, CDR2 YFSETQ. This CDR3 is 16 amino acids long. V lost 0 bases and J 4 bases, leaving 13 bases between the germline ends. The CDR3 loop reads CASSLVLGGPTGELFF. In DNA form, the CDR3 reads TGCGCCAGCAGCTTGGTATTGGGTGGGCCCACCGGGGAGCTGTTTTTT. The full variable domain, rest sourced from reference TRBV5-1 and TRBJ2-2, is KAGVTQTPRYLIKTRGQQVTLSCSPISGHRSVSWYQQTPGQGLQFLFEYFSETQRNKGNFPGRFSGRQFSNSRSEMNVSTLELGDSALYLCASSLVLGGPTGELFFGEGSRLTVL.

The chain links TRBV19 to TRBJ1-1, with D perhaps TRBD1 (6 bases). Germline CDR1 reads LNHDA; CDR2 reads SQIVND (reference sequence). V shed 2 bases and J shed 1 base, with 20 bases lying between them. There are 18 residues in the CDR3. In nucleotides, the CDR3 is TGTGCCAGTAGTATATCCCCTTACAGGGACGCGGGGAACACTGAAGCTTTCTTT. Amino acid sequence: CASSISPYRDAGNTEAFF.

The gene calls are TRBV6-1 and TRBJ2-5, with 7 bases identical to TRBD1. Per the germline V gene, CDR1 is MNHNS and CDR2 is SASEGT. This CDR3 comprises 13 residues. The V segment lost 6 bases and the J segment 5 bases; nucleotides outside the gene matches: 6. The CDR3 sequence is CASRGDSRETQYF. The CDR3 DNA reads as TGTGCCAGCAGAGGGGACAGTCGGGAGACCCAGTACTTC.

Notes on this clone: The same CDR3 also results from other DNA sequences found in this sample. The chain employs TRBV11-2 and TRBJ2-7; TRBD2 might be the D (5 bases). The CDR3 is 14 residues long. The V gene's germline CDR1 is SGHAT and CDR2 FQNNGV. The V gene lost 0 bases and the J gene lost 0 bases, with 6 bases spanning the gap. The CDR3 here is CASSLEGSSYEQYF. The CDR3 nucleotides are TGTGCCAGCAGCTTAGAAGGGAGCTCCTACGAGCAGTACTTC.

The rearrangement links TRBV30 to TRBJ1-1; D gene ambiguous. The CDR3 spans 13 residues. Deletions cut 5 bases from V and 1 base from J, with 11 bases between. Germline lookup yields CDR1 GTSNPN and CDR2 SVGIG (reference sequence). CDR3 in amino acids: CAWHFGGNTEAFF. CDR3 nucleotides: TGTGCCTGGCATTTCGGTGGGAACACTGAAGCTTTCTTT.

The rearrangement joins TRBV6-6 to TRBJ1-1; D is uncertain. CDR1 is MNHNY, CDR2 SVGAGI, per germline (reference sequence). V dropped 4 bases and J dropped 9 bases, with 18 bases sitting between them. The CDR3 is made up of 14 amino acids. Here the CDR3 reads CASSSLVREHKAFF. In DNA form, the CDR3 reads TGTGCCAGCAGTTCCCTTGTGAGGGAGCACAAAGCTTTCTTT.

The chain employs TRBV7-2 and TRBJ2-5; tentatively, D is TRBD1 or TRBD2 (5 bases each). Germline CDR1 and CDR2: SGHTA and FQGNSA. V dropped 5 bases and J dropped 5 bases, with 15 bases sitting between them. This CDR3 has 14 amino acids. Here the CDR3 DNA reads TGTGCCAGCAGCATCTGGGGCCGAGGGGAGACCCAGTACTTC. Translated, it gives CASSIWGRGETQYF.

This sequence joins TRBV10-3 and TRBJ2-7, with 8 bases that match TRBD1. Germline V gene lookup returns CDR1 ENHRY and CDR2 SYGVKD. V shed 3 bases, J shed 5 bases, and the junction held 9 bases outside the gene matches. The CDR3 length is 15 residues. The CDR3 coding sequence is TGTGCCATCAGTGAAGCCGGACAGGGAGTTGACGAGCAGTACTTC. Its protein product is CAISEAGQGVDEQYF.

V usage is TRBV5-1 and J usage is TRBJ2-2, with 10 bases that match TRBD2. The V gene end was trimmed by 4 bases and the J gene end by 4 bases; junction bases not matched to a gene: 13. Germline V gene lookup returns CDR1 SGHRS and CDR2 YFSETQ. The CDR3 has 18 amino acids. The CDR3 loop reads CASSNPHTSGTTTGELFF. CDR3 nucleotides: TGCGCCAGCAGCAACCCCCACACTAGCGGGACCACCACCGGGGAGCTGTTTTTT.

This chain links TRBV19 with TRBJ1-5; D might be TRBD1 (6 bases). The CDR3 is 14 residues long. Germline CDR1 reads LNHDA; CDR2 reads SQIVND (reference sequence). Trimming took off 6 bases at V and 4 bases at J, with 13 bases between the two ends. CDR3 nucleotide sequence: TGTGCCAGTAGCCAACAGGGATGGAATCAGCCCCAGCATTTT. It encodes CASSQQGWNQPQHF.

The CDR3 sequence is CASSLSDGYNEQFF. In DNA form, the CDR3 reads TGTGCCAGCAGCTTAAGTGACGGTTACAATGAGCAGTTCTTC. The chain is built from TRBV11-3 and TRBJ2-1; no firm D call. The CDR3 loop spans 14 amino acids. V lost 2 bases and J lost 4, with 9 bases in between. Germline CDR1 SGHNT, CDR2 YENEEA.